This T cell receptor beta chain was captured in a study of CXCR3-negative and CXCR3-positive naive CD8 T cells (dated by TCRdb to between 2018 and 2020). Describing the broader study: In total, 120 million to 150 million TRB reads were obtained, which works out to roughly 1.5 +/- 0.3 million reads per library. The diversity and physicochemical repertoire analyses included 11 donors pooled from two independent experiments. Naive subsets from about 5 donors and memory cells from 3 donors were included in the TRBV-TRBJ cluster analysis.

TCRdb names NextSeq 550 as the instrument used. The Human TCR Profiling Kit (MiLaboratory) was used to prepare UMI-labeled 5' RACE TRB cDNA libraries. cDNA synthesis used the entire amount of extracted RNA, and PCR amplification then used the entire amount of cDNA produced. Libraries were prepared in parallel using an identical number of PCR cycles. As for the authors' bioinformatics: With a minimum of two reads required per UMI, MIGEC and MiXCR pulled out about 53,000 +/- 10,000 unique UMI-labeled TRB cDNA molecules from each library. On average, each library contained approximately 40,000 +/- 10,000 functional in-frame TRB CDR3 nucleotide clonotypes without stop codons. Diversity metrics, including normalized Shannon-Wiener and Chao1, were computed in VDJtools after downsampling to 5000 UMI-labeled TRB molecules per sample. Clonotype-size-weighted physicochemical properties of the central five CDR3 residues (interaction energy, strength, volume and Kidera factor 4) were computed in VDJtools. Following TCRdb reprocessing, every CDR3 protein sequence forms one entry, and DNA is not provided. Clone size and V and J calls follow TCRdb, not the original study. This sample's table has entries for about 90,000 distinct CDR3 sequences. The top ten clonotypes cover approximately 1.1% of the sample.

Concerning this clonotype: Its antigen is unknown.

For every CD8+ T cell subset, some 310,000 cells were flow-sorted straight into RLT lysis buffer, and each subset was sorted in triplicate. Naive CD8+ T cells were defined stringently as CD45RO-CCR7+CD27+CD95- to exclude memory contaminants. Peripheral blood mononuclear cells were isolated from buffy coats using standard density gradient centrifugation. A FACSAria III was used to flow-sort naive CD8+ T cells into CXCR3-negative and CXCR3-positive populations. An RNeasy Mini Kit was used to extract total RNA from the sorted cells. Overall study results and their limits: CXCR3 expression partially decreased after cryopreservation, so most assays used freshly isolated PBMCs. Naive CXCR3-negative and CXCR3-positive cells from the same donor showed similar TRBV-TRBJ usage, whereas memory cells showed distinct patterns. Surface CD5, linked to self-reactivity in mice, was comparable between naive subsets; TCR interaction strength was therefore also inferred from TRB CDR3 physicochemical properties. Both naive subsets had comparably high repertoire diversity, while memory CD8+ T cells had much lower repertoire diversity. TRB CDR3s from CXCR3-positive naive cells showed higher hydrophobicity (lower Kidera factor 4), lower energy, and higher strength and volume indices than CXCR3-negative naive cells.

Based on the germline V gene (reference sequence), the CDR1 and CDR2 sequences are MNHEY and SMNVEV. Including the terminal cysteine and phenylalanine, the CDR3 comprises 12 residues. Only the protein sequence is given. The rearranged segments are TRBV27 and TRBJ1-1. Material for sequencing was naive CXCR3- CD8+ T cells from blood. The sample's cell subset or site label, decoded: CD45RO-CCR7+CD27+CD95- naive CD8+ T cells lacking CXCR3 (TNR3-). This clonotype was sampled from a human donor in good health. Some clones in this sample may be carry-over from other donors' samples. The CDR3 reads as follows: CASSPLDGEAFF.